Sequencing of this TCR beta chain was carried out in a study of OX40 agonist ivuxolimab in advanced cancers. For the study at large: Ivuxolimab is an agonistic anti-OX40 (CD134) antibody, and patients were treated with it. Averaging roughly 60 years in age, with a range of about 23 to 90, the cohort was more than 75% male.

The CDR3 has 16 residues. Germline V gives CDR1 WNHNN, CDR2 SYGVQD (reference sequence). With V trimmed by 2 bases and J by 3 bases, 5 bases remained unmatched. The method was immunoSEQ multiplex PCR; TCRdb's version includes in-frame clones alone and lacks a portion of them. There are around 19,000 clones in the sample; 80% to 90% occur only once, and 60% to 80% lies in the top ten. Autoimmune disease history or systemic immunosuppression excluded patients. The sample was CD4+ or CD8+ T cells sorted from blood, taken in a trial of the OX40 agonist ivuxolimab. This rearrangement joins TRBV10-1 to TRBJ2-5; TRBD2 matches 11 bases. The receptor's source is an adult with an advanced solid tumor such as melanoma, head and neck, liver or kidney cancer. DNA for the CDR3: TGCGCCAGCAGTGAGCCTACTAGCGGGAGAAAAGAGACCCAGTACTTC. This sequence encodes CASSEPTSGRKETQYF.